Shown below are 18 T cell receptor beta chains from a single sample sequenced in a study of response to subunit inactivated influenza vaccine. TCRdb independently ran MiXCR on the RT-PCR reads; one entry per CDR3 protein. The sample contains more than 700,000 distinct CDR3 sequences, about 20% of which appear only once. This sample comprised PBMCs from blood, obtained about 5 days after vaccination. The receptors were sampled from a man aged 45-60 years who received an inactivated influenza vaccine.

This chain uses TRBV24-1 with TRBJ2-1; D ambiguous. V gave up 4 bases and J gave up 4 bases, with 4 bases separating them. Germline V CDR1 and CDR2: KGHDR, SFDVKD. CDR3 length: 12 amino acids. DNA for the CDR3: TGTGCCACCAGTGACACTTACAATGAGCAGTTCTTC. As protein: CATSDTYNEQFF.

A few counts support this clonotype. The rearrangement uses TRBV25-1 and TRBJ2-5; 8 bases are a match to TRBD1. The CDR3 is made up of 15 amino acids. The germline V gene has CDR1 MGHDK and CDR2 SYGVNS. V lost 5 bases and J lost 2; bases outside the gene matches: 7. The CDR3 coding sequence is TGTGCCAGCAGTTCCTGGACAGGGTTACAAGAGACCCAGTACTTC. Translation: CASSSWTGLQETQYF. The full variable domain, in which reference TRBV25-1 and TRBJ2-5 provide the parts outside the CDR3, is EADIYQTPRYLVIGTGKKITLECSQTMGHDKMYWYQQDPGMELHLIHYSYGVNSTEKGDLSSESTVSRIRTEHFPLTLESARPSHTSQYLCASSSWTGLQETQYFGPGTRLLVL.

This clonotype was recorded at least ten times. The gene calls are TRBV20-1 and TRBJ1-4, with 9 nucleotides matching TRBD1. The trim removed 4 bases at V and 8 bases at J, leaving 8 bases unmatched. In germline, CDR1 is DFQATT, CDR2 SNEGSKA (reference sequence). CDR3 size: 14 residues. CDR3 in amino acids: CSATRDRVEEKLFF. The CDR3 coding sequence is TGCAGTGCTACCCGGGACAGGGTAGAGGAAAAACTGTTTTTT.

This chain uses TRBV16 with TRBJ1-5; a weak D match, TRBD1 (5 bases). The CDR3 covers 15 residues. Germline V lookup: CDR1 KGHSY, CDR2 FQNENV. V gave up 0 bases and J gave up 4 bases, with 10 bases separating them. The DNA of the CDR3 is TGTGCCAGCAGCCAATCGTACGCAGGGAATCAGCCCCAGCATTTT. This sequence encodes CASSQSYAGNQPQHF.

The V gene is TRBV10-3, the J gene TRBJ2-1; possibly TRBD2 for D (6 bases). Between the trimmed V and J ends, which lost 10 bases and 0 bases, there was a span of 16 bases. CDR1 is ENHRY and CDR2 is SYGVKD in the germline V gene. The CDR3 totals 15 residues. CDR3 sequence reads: CATGQAGSSYNEQFF. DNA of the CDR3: TGTGCCACCGGGCAGGCGGGAAGCTCCTACAATGAGCAGTTCTTC.

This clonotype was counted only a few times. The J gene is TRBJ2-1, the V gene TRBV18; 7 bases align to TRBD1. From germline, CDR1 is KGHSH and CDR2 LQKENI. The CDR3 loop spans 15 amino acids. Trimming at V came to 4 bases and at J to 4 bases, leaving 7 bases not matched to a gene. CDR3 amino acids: CASSLTGDQYNEQFF. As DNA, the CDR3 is TGTGCCAGCTCACTTACAGGGGACCAATACAATGAGCAGTTCTTC.

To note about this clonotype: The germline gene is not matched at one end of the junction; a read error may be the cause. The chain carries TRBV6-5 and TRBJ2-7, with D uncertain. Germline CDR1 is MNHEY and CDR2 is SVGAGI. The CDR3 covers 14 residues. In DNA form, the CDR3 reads TGTGGCAGCAGTTACGATGACGCCTCCTACGAGCAGTACTTC. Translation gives CGSSYDDASYEQYF.

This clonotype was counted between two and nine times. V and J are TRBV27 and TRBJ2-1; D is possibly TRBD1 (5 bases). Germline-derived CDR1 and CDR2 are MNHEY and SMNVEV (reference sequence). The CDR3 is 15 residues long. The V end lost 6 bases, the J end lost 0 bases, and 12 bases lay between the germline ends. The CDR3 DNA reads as TGTGCCAGCAGCCTAAGAGACAGCTCCTACAATGAGCAGTTCTTC. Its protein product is CASSLRDSSYNEQFF.

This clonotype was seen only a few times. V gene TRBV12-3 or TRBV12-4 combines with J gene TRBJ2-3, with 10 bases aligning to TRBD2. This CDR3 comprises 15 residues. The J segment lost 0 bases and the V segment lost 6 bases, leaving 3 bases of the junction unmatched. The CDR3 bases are TGTGCCAGCAGGGTGACTAGCGGGAGCACAGATACGCAGTATTTT. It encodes CASRVTSGSTDTQYF.

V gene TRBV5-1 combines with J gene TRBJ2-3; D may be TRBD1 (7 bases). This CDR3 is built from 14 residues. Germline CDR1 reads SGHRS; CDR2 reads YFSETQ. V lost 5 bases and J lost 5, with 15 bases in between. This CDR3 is CASRAGQGGDTQYF. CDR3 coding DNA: TGCGCCAGCAGGGCGGGGCAGGGGGGAGATACGCAGTATTTT.

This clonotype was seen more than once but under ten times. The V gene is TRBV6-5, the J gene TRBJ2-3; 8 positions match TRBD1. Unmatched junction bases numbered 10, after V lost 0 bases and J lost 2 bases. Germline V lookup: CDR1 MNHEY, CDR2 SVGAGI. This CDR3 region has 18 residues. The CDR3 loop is CASSYSYRGARVTDTQYF. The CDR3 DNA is TGTGCCAGCAGTTACTCTTACAGGGGGGCGAGGGTCACAGATACGCAGTATTTT.

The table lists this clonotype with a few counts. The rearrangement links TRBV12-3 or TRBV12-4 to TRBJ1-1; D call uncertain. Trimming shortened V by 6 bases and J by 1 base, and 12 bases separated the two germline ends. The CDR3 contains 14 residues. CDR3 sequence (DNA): TGTGCCAGCAGACCCTTCAGTGAGAACACTGAAGCTTTCTTT. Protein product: CASRPFSENTEAFF.

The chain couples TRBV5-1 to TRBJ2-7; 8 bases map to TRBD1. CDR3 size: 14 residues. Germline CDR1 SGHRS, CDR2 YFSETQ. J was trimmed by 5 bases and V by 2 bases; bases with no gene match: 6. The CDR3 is CASSFGTGKDEQYF. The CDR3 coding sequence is TGCGCCAGCAGCTTCGGGACAGGCAAGGACGAGCAGTACTTC.

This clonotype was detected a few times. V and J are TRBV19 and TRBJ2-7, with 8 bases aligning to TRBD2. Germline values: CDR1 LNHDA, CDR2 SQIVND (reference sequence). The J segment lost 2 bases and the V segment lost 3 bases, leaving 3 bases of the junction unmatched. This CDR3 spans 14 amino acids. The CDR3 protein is CASSMVAGPYEQYF. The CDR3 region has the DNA TGTGCCAGTAGTATGGTAGCGGGGCCCTACGAGCAGTACTTC. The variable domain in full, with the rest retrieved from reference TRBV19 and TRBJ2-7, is DGGITQSPKYLFRKEGQNVTLSCEQNLNHDAMYWYRQDPGQGLRLIYYSQIVNDFQKGDIAEGYSVSREKKESFPLTVTSAQKNPTAFYLCASSMVAGPYEQYFGPGTRLTVT.

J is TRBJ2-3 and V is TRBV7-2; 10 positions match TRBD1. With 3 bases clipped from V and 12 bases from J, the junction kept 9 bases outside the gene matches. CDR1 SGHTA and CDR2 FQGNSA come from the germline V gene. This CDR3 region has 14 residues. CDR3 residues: CASSFTDRGRFQYF. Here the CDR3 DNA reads TGTGCCAGCAGCTTTACAGACAGGGGGCGCTTTCAGTATTTT. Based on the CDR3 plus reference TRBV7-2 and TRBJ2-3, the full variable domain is GAGVSQSPSNKVTEKGKDVELRCDPISGHTALYWYRQSLGQGLEFLIYFQGNSAPDKSGLPSDRFSAERTGGSVSTLTIQRTQQEDSAVYLCASSFTDRGRFQYFGPGTRLTVL.

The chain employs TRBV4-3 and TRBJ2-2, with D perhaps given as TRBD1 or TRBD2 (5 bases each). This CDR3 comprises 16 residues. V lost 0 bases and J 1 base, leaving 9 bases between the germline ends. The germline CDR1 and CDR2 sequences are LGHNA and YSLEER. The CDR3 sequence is CASSQDEGRNTGELFF. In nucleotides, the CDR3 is TGCGCCAGCAGCCAAGACGAGGGACGGAACACCGGGGAGCTGTTTTTT.

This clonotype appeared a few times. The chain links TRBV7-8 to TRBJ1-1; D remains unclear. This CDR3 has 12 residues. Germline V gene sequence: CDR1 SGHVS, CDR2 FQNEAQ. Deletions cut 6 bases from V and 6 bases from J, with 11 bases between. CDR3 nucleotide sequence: TGTGCCAGCAGGGACTGGGTCTCTGAAGCTTTCTTT. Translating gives CASRDWVSEAFF.

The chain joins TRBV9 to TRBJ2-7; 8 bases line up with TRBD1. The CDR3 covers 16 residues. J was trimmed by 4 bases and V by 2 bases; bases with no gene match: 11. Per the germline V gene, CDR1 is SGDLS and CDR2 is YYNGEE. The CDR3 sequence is CASSVNPTGAAYEQYF. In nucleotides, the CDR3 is TGTGCCAGCAGCGTTAACCCGACAGGGGCGGCTTACGAGCAGTACTTC.